These 20 T cell receptor beta chains came from one sample sequenced in a study of shared clonotypes between healthy human individuals. Clones were read by immunoSEQ multiplex PCR, and TCRdb kept only the in-frame ones, dropping some. Of 2 million to 2.5 million clones in the sample, 90% to 97% were seen once. Specimen: naive CD4+ T cells sorted from blood. Subset meaning: CD45RA+ positively selected. All receptors derive from a man aged 18 to 30 in good health.

This chain connects TRBV29-1 to TRBJ2-3; a possible D gene is TRBD2 (6 bases). The V and J ends lost 5 bases and 3 bases respectively, with 12 bases between them. This CDR3 spans 13 amino acids. Germline V gene sequence: CDR1 SQVTM, CDR2 ANQGSEA. This chain's CDR3 is CSVHRGSTDTQYF. In DNA, the CDR3 is TGCAGCGTTCACCGGGGGAGTACAGATACGCAGTATTTT.

The rearrangement joins TRBV6-5 to TRBJ1-1; D is possibly TRBD1 (6 bases). Trimming removed 11 bases at V and 0 bases at J, with 10 bases between. The CDR3 loop spans 12 amino acids. Germline CDR1 MNHEY, CDR2 SVGAGI. The CDR3 reads CAVRTVNTEAFF. The CDR3 coding sequence is TGTGCCGTGCGGACAGTGAACACTGAAGCTTTCTTT.

V gene TRBV5-1 combines with J gene TRBJ1-5; D is perhaps TRBD1 (6 bases). Trimming took 4 bases from V and 2 from J, leaving 13 bases between them. This CDR3 region has 15 residues. Germline CDR1 and CDR2: SGHRS and YFSETQ. The CDR3 spells CASSPTPGGNQPQHF. DNA for the CDR3: TGCGCCAGCAGCCCTACGCCAGGGGGCAATCAGCCCCAGCATTTT.

The chain uses TRBV6-1 and TRBJ1-4; D unclear. CDR1 is MNHNS, CDR2 SASEGT, per germline. The V end lost 7 bases, the J end lost 8 bases, and 11 bases lay between the germline ends. The CDR3 runs to 12 residues. CDR3 in amino acids: CASNESEEKLFF. CDR3 coding DNA: TGTGCCAGCAATGAGTCGGAGGAAAAACTGTTTTTT.

The chain recombines TRBV18 with TRBJ2-1; D might be TRBD1 or TRBD2, each matching 5 bases. Trimming pared 5 bases from V and 0 bases from J, leaving 20 bases between. Per the germline V gene, CDR1 is KGHSH and CDR2 is LQKENI. CDR3 length: 18 residues. The CDR3 DNA is TGTGCCAGCTCATCAAACCCGGGGACCGAGAGCTCCTACAATGAGCAGTTCTTC. Translating it yields CASSSNPGTESSYNEQFF.

The gene calls are TRBV6-1 and TRBJ1-2, with TRBD1 as a possible D gene (6 bases). CDR1 is MNHNS, CDR2 SASEGT, per germline. This CDR3 spans 13 amino acids. Trimming stripped 6 bases from V and 7 bases from J, with 15 bases between. CDR3 amino acids: CASSATGNLGYTF. CDR3 nucleotide sequence: TGTGCCAGCAGCGCCACAGGGAATCTTGGCTACACCTTC.

This clone appeared once. V usage is TRBV11-2 and J usage is TRBJ2-4; TRBD2 agrees at 10 bases. The CDR3 length is 16 residues. The germline V gene encodes CDR1 SGHAT and CDR2 FQNNGV. Trimming at V came to 1 base and at J to 0 bases, leaving 0 bases not matched to a gene. In DNA form, the CDR3 reads TGTGCCAGCAGCTTAGGGACTAGCGGAGCCAAAAACATTCAGTACTTC. It yields the protein CASSLGTSGAKNIQYF.

The chain recombines TRBV5-4 with TRBJ2-7, with D possibly TRBD1 on 5 matching bases. This CDR3 spans 13 amino acids. V lost 1 base and J 2 bases, leaving 7 bases between the germline ends. The germline CDR1 and CDR2 sequences are SGHNT and YYREEE (reference sequence). CDR3 in DNA: TGTGCCAGCAGCTTGTCAGGGACCTACGAGCAGTACTTC. Translating it yields CASSLSGTYEQYF.

V gene TRBV9 combines with J gene TRBJ2-3, with D maybe TRBD2 (6 bases). V dropped 2 bases and J dropped 6 bases, with 13 bases sitting between them. This CDR3 has 14 amino acids. Germline V gives CDR1 SGDLS, CDR2 YYNGEE. The CDR3 loop is CASSVRREPDTQYF. For the CDR3, the DNA is TGTGCCAGCAGCGTTCGGCGGGAACCCGATACGCAGTATTTT.

This clone has a handful of counts. This sample also contains other DNA sequences that code for the same CDR3. The V gene is TRBV28, the J gene TRBJ1-1; D ambiguous. The CDR3 sequence is 10 residues long. Deletions cut 4 bases from V and 3 bases from J, with 0 bases between. Germline CDR1 is MDHEN and CDR2 is SYDVKM. The CDR3, as DNA: TGTGCCAGCAGTTACACTGAAGCTTTCTTT. Its translation is CASSYTEAFF.

For this clone: The junction does not match germline at one end; this may be a read error. This chain uses TRBV7-7 with TRBJ2-2, with TRBD1 identical over 7 bases. The germline V gene has CDR1 SSHAT and CDR2 FNYEAQ (reference sequence). This CDR3 is 18 amino acids long. For the CDR3, the DNA is TGTGCTAGCAGCACGACAGGGCTAGACCTCGCGAACACCGGGGAGCTGTTTTTT. Amino acids: CASSTTGLDLANTGELFF.

This sequence joins TRBV5-6 and TRBJ1-4; D might be TRBD1 (5 bases). Trimming left V 2 bases short and J 2 bases short, with 10 bases between. Germline-derived CDR1 and CDR2 are SGHDT and YYEEEE. CDR3 length: 15 residues. The CDR3 region has the DNA TGTGCCAGCAGCTTTCAGGGAGGCACTAATGAAAAACTGTTTTTT. Its translation is CASSFQGGTNEKLFF.

J is TRBJ2-1 and V is TRBV30, with TRBD1 identical over 9 bases. Looked up from germline, CDR1 is GTSNPN and CDR2 is SVGIG (reference sequence). The CDR3 length is 12 residues. J was trimmed by 6 bases and V by 4 bases; bases with no gene match: 1. This CDR3 reads CAWNRGRNEQFF. Written as DNA, the CDR3 is TGTGCCTGGAACAGGGGGCGCAATGAGCAGTTCTTC. Variable domain in full (rest from reference TRBV30 and TRBJ2-1): SQTIHQWPATLVQPVGSPLSLECTVEGTSNPNLYWYRQAAGRGLQLLFYSVGIGQISSEVPQNLSASRPQDRQFILSSKKLLLSDSGFYLCAWNRGRNEQFFGPGTRLTVL.

A single count supports this clone. The rearrangement uses TRBV11-3 and TRBJ1-1; possibly TRBD1 for D (5 bases). Germline V lookup: CDR1 SGHNT, CDR2 YENEEA. Deletions cut 5 bases from V and 0 bases from J, with 13 bases between. The CDR3 totals 15 residues. CDR3 amino acids: CASSPKGTMNTEAFF. DNA for the CDR3: TGTGCCAGCAGCCCTAAGGGGACCATGAACACTGAAGCTTTCTTT.

This clone occurred once. This chain joins TRBV7-9 and TRBJ2-5; D unresolved. V shed 2 bases and J shed 7 bases, with 8 bases lying between them. This CDR3 is built from 12 residues. CDR1 is SEHNR, CDR2 FQNEAQ, per germline (reference sequence). The CDR3 region has the DNA TGTGCCAGCAGCTTAACGGACGGGACCCAGTACTTC. Translation: CASSLTDGTQYF.

The V and J genes are TRBV6-5 and TRBJ2-7; D is possibly TRBD1 or TRBD2 (5 bases each). Germline-derived CDR1 and CDR2 are MNHEY and SVGAGI. V gave up 6 bases and J gave up 4 bases, with 16 bases separating them. This CDR3 contains 14 residues. The CDR3 sequence is CASRAPGAHYEQYF. CDR3 DNA sequence: TGTGCCAGCAGAGCCCCCGGGGCTCATTACGAGCAGTACTTC.

This chain links TRBV15 with TRBJ1-6; D perhaps matches TRBD1 (5 bases). Germline-derived CDR1 and CDR2 are LNHNV and YYDKDF (reference sequence). The length of the CDR3 is 15 residues. The V and J ends lost 0 bases and 7 bases respectively, with 10 bases between them. This chain's CDR3 is CATSREWGPNSPLHF. The CDR3 DNA sequence: TGTGCCACCAGCAGAGAGTGGGGCCCCAATTCACCCCTCCACTTT.

Details on this clone: Within the sample, other DNA sequences also encode this same CDR3. This chain uses TRBV7-2 with TRBJ2-7, with D possibly matching TRBD1 (6 bases). Germline values: CDR1 SGHTA, CDR2 FQGNSA. Trimming took off 1 base at V and 4 bases at J, with 11 bases between the two ends. The CDR3 consists of 14 residues. As DNA, the CDR3 is TGTGCCAGCAGCTTAGTGGCAGGGACATACGAGCAGTACTTC. Amino acid sequence: CASSLVAGTYEQYF.

The V gene is TRBV28, the J gene TRBJ2-5; maybe TRBD1 (6 bases). Per germline, CDR1 MDHEN and CDR2 SYDVKM. The CDR3 contains 14 residues. Trimming shortened V by 10 bases and J by 5 bases, and 20 bases separated the two germline ends. The CDR3 coding sequence is TGTGCCACCTCCCTTGGGGGCCTTGGGGAGACCCAGTACTTC. Its translation: CATSLGGLGETQYF.

This clone was detected only once. The chain couples TRBV4-3 to TRBJ2-2; D assignment may be TRBD1 or TRBD2 (5 bases each). CDR3 length equals 14 residues. The germline gives CDR1 LGHNA, CDR2 YSLEER. Trimming left V 0 bases short and J 5 bases short, with 7 bases between. In DNA form, the CDR3 reads TGCGCCAGCAGCCAAGAGAGGGGAACCGGGGAGCTGTTTTTT. It translates to CASSQERGTGELFF.